Detailed here is one T cell receptor (beta chain). The antigen remains undetermined. This record comes from a study of T cell responses to AZD1222 COVID-19 vaccine. Study conclusions and caveats: Clonal diversity was possibly underestimated, and the donors were mostly white British, with more females. Regions 160-218 and 743-854 dominated among vaccine-associated CD4 TCRs spanning spike. Per reports, nearly half of all spike-specific TCRs target regions that are unmutated in variants. The peak T cell response came first, and repertoires were sampled only after it.

From germline, CDR1 is SGHAT and CDR2 FQNNGV. The CDR3 is made up of 13 amino acids. The germline V and J ends were trimmed by 3 bases and 5 bases, with 10 bases remaining between them. Some clones are missing from TCRdb's copy, which holds only in-frame ones; the method was immunoSEQ multiplex PCR. The table records approximately 130,000 clones, nearly 95% of them present only once. The rearrangement uses TRBV11-2 and TRBJ1-2; TRBD1 might be the D (5 bases). This material consisted of peripheral blood, taken on day 0 of AZD1222 vaccination. The TCR was taken from an adult in good health. This chain's CDR3 is CASSFGSGYGYTF. The CDR3 DNA follows: TGTGCCAGCAGCTTCGGGTCAGGGTATGGCTACACCTTC. The complete variable domain, with remaining parts taken from reference TRBV11-2 and TRBJ1-2, reads EAGVAQSPRYKIIEKRQSVAFWCNPISGHATLYWYQQILGQGPKLLIQFQNNGVVDDSQLPKDRFSAERLKGVDSTLKIQPAKLEDSAVYLCASSFGSGYGYTFGSGTRLTVV.